The TCR beta chain described here comes from a study of T cells in Graves' hyperthyroidism and ophthalmopathy. Study results and caveats: Most thyroid clonotypes expanded above 0.001 were also detected in blood.

It was uncontrolled infection, other autoimmune disease, pregnancy or lactation that excluded patients. In regard to this clonotype: Its antigen is currently unknown. One end of the junction is discordant with germline, which a read error may explain.

RNA transcripts served as the template for amplifying TCR beta CDR3 regions. During a first-round RT-PCR of the TCR CDR3, the HTBI primer set was used. TCRdb passed the multiplex PCR reads through MiXCR, listing each CDR3 protein once. This sample yields hundreds of thousands of distinct CDR3 sequences, of which just under 45% are seen a single time; about 7.7% belongs to the top ten. The sequencing sample was made of peripheral blood or thyroid tissue (not recorded which). This TCR was sampled from an adult man with Graves' disease, either hyperthyroidism or ophthalmopathy (not recorded which).

The CDR3, as DNA: TGCGCCAGCAAGTCCGGGACGGCGGATAATTCACCCCTCCACTTT. Translated: CASKSGTADNSPLHF. The genes are TRBV9 and TRBJ1-6; tentatively, D is TRBD1 (5 bases). The germline gives CDR1 SGDLS, CDR2 YYNGEE. This CDR3 has 15 residues. The full variable domain, with the rest looked up from reference TRBV9 and TRBJ1-6, is DSGVTQTPKHLITATGQRVTLRCSPRSGDLSVYWYQQSLDQGLQFLIQYYNGEERAKGNILERFSAQQFPDLHSELNLSSLELGDSALYFCASKSGTADNSPLHFGNGTRLTVT.